The sequence of this TCR beta chain was determined in a study of PD-L1 blockade in urothelial cancer. Study in general: Male sex and bladder-origin urothelial cancer were recorded for twenty-five of 29 patients.

The data were produced by immunoSEQ multiplex PCR, yet TCRdb's version contains in-frame clones alone and is incomplete. This table has more than 50,000 clones, 81% appearing once. Time point described: pretreatment peripheral blood. Patients had locally advanced or metastatic urothelial carcinoma. The V gene end was trimmed by 1 base and the J gene end by 0 bases; junction bases not matched to a gene: 5. The length of the CDR3 is 15 residues. Germline V gene lookup returns CDR1 SQVTM and CDR2 ANQGSEA. The specimen was PBMCs, collected around atezolizumab (anti-PD-L1) treatment. The J gene is TRBJ1-1, the V gene TRBV29-1, with TRBD1 identical over 7 bases. This TCR came from a man between 65 and 85 years old with urothelial cancer. The CDR3 protein is CSVEVGQFLNTEAFF. The CDR3 bases are TGCAGCGTTGAAGTGGGACAGTTTTTGAACACTGAAGCTTTCTTT.